A selection of T cell receptor beta chains follows, all from one sample in a study of regulatory T cells in long-lasting Graves disease. Each CDR3 protein gets one entry after TCRdb re-called the multiplex PCR reads with MiXCR. The repertoire includes about 420,000 distinct CDR3 sequences, 15% to 20% of them detected once, and 23% sits in the top ten. The same data also contributed to another study, on T cells in Graves' hyperthyroidism and ophthalmopathy.

Here the sequenced sample was peripheral blood mononuclear cells (PBMCs), taken at new diagnosis, from a patient treated with antithyroid drugs. Receptors were obtained from a woman between 18 and 29 years old with Graves disease. Each CDR3 is given with its conserved first and last residue. D genes are given only for firm matches. Size tells how often a clone was seen (once, few, many) or the class of an expanded clone, and some rows leave it out.

d_call clone_size j_call v_call cdr3_aa cdr3_nt
. many TRBJ1-5 TRBV3-1 CASSQEVSPAGQPQHF TGTGCCAGCAGCCAAGAAGTTTCCCCTGCGGGTCAGCCCCAGCATTTT
TRBD2 few TRBJ2-7 TRBV28 CASSPILAGSGEQYF TGTGCCAGCAGCCCAATCCTAGCGGGATCTGGCGAGCAGTACTTC
. few TRBJ1-2 TRBV19 CASSIGRGSYGYTF TGTGCCAGTAGTATTGGCAGGGGAAGCTATGGCTACACCTTC
TRBD1 . TRBJ2-5 TRBV10-3 CATQPRQGSQETQYF TGTGCCACCCAACCGAGACAGGGGAGTCAAGAGACCCAGTACTTC
. many TRBJ2-2 TRBV2 CASSQFESGELFF TGTGCCAGCAGTCAGTTTGAGAGCGGGGAGCTGTTTTTT
. . TRBJ1-5 TRBV20-1 CSARDLGNQPQHF TGCAGTGCTAGAGATCTTGGCAATCAGCCCCAGCATTTT
TRBD2 . TRBJ2-2 TRBV7-9 CASSSGLAGGPAYTGELFF TGTGCCAGCAGCTCGGGACTAGCGGGAGGTCCCGCCTACACCGGGGAGCTGTTTTTT
. few TRBJ2-7 TRBV6-2/TRBV6-3 CASSYGGRGSYEQYF TGTGCCAGCAGTTACGGCGGCAGGGGTTCCTACGAGCAGTACTTC
. many TRBJ1-2 TRBV29-1 CSVEDRRGAGYGYTF TGCAGCGTTGAAGATAGGAGGGGCGCGGGCTATGGCTACACCTTC
TRBD2 . TRBJ2-7 TRBV10-2 CASSEIWASGSYEQYF TGCGCCAGCAGTGAGATATGGGCTAGCGGATCCTACGAGCAGTACTTC
. few TRBJ2-2 TRBV6-4 CASSLLVTGELFF TGTGCCAGCAGTCTACTCGTCACCGGGGAGCTGTTTTTT
. . TRBJ1-2 TRBV5-5 CASSQGLRGGYTF TGCGCCAGCAGCCAAGGATTAAGAGGTGGCTACACCTTC
. few TRBJ2-7 TRBV5-1 CASRAGHSTSGYSYEQYF TGCGCCAGCAGAGCGGGACACTCTACTAGTGGGTACTCCTACGAGCAGTACTTC
. many TRBJ2-5 TRBV7-9 CASSFGRETQYF TGTGCCAGCAGCTTCGGGAGAGAGACCCAGTACTTC
. many TRBJ2-1 TRBV9 CASSVGILGEQFF TGTGCCAGCAGCGTAGGAATCCTGGGTGAGCAGTTCTTC
TRBD2 . TRBJ2-5 TRBV5-1 CASSLEREGLRETQYF TGCGCCAGCAGCTTGGAGCGGGAGGGCCTTCGAGAGACCCAGTACTTC
. many TRBJ2-3 TRBV10-3 CAISEFRSGDTQYF TGTGCCATCAGTGAATTCCGTAGCGGAGATACGCAGTATTTT
TRBD2 many TRBJ2-3 TRBV2 CASSEGTSGITDTQYF TGTGCCAGCAGTGAAGGGACTAGCGGAATCACAGATACGCAGTATTTT
. many TRBJ2-3 TRBV20-1 CSARDERTDTQYF TGCAGTGCTAGAGATGAGAGAACAGATACGCAGTATTTT
. many TRBJ1-5 TRBV20-1 CSAGGGQRYQPQHF TGCAGTGCTGGGGGAGGACAGCGATATCAGCCCCAGCATTTT